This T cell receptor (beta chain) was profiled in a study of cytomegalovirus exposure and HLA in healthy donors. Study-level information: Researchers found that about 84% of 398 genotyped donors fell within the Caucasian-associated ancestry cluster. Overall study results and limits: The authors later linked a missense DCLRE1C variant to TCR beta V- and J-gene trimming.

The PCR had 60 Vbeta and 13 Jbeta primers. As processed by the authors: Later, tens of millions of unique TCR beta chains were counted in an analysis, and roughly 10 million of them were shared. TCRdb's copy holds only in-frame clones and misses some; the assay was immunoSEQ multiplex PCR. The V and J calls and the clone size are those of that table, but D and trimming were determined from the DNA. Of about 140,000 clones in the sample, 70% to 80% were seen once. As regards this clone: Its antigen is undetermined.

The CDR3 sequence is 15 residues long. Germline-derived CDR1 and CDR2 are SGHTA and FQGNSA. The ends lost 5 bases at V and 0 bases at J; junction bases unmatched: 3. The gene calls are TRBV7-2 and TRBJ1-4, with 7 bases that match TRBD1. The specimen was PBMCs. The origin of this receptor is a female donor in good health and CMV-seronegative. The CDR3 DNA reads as TGTGCCAGCAGCCGTCAGGGGGCAACTAATGAAAAACTGTTTTTT. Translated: CASSRQGATNEKLFF.